Shown below are 30 T cell receptor beta chains from a single sample sequenced in a study of T-cell memory formation after mild COVID-19. TCRdb redid the calling of the 5' RACE reads with MiXCR, one entry per CDR3 protein. The sample includes more than 150,000 distinct CDR3 sequences, 15% to 20% of them seen just once. The sample comprised PBMCs or a T cell subset sorted from them (not recorded which). The receptors derive from a man aged 18 to 29 who had mild COVID-19 (a few samples of this study predate the infection). Cell type and time point are not known.

The V call is TRBV20-1, the J call TRBJ1-5; D may be TRBD1 (5 bases). From germline, CDR1 is DFQATT and CDR2 SNEGSKA (reference sequence). V lost 4 bases to trimming and J lost 0 bases, with 13 bases between them. The length of the CDR3 is 15 residues. The CDR3 nucleotides read TGCAGTGCTAAGGGGAGAGAGTATAGCAATCAGCCCCAGCATTTT. As protein: CSAKGREYSNQPQHF.

This clonotype has just a few counts. The V gene is TRBV30, the J gene TRBJ2-7; unclear D gene. V lost 5 bases and J 1 base, leaving 6 bases between the germline ends. Germline CDR1 reads GTSNPN; CDR2 reads SVGIG (reference sequence). This CDR3 comprises 11 residues. In DNA, the CDR3 is TGTGCCTGGGGAAGATCCTACGAGCAGTACTTC. Translated, it gives CAWGRSYEQYF.

Only a few counts were recorded for this clonotype. This chain joins TRBV28 and TRBJ1-1, with 9 positions matching TRBD1. CDR3 length equals 14 residues. The germline gives CDR1 MDHEN, CDR2 SYDVKM. J lost 11 bases, V lost 3 bases, and 10 bases had no gene match. Here the CDR3 reads CASSFRNRDRGAFF. The CDR3, as DNA: TGTGCCAGCAGTTTCCGGAATAGAGACAGGGGGGCTTTCTTT.

In its sample, this clonotype was seen many times. V and J are TRBV20-1 and TRBJ2-1; 9 nucleotides match TRBD2. V gave up 0 bases and J gave up 4 bases; unmatched junction bases: 4. Germline values: CDR1 DFQATT, CDR2 SNEGSKA (reference sequence). CDR3 length: 15 amino acids. This chain's CDR3 is CSARDRSGGYNEQFF. The CDR3 DNA reads TGCAGTGCTAGAGATCGTAGCGGGGGTTACAATGAGCAGTTCTTC.

The V call is TRBV7-2, the J call TRBJ2-1, with a tentative D call TRBD2 (5 bases). V lost 0 bases and J lost 9, with 12 bases in between. CDR1 and CDR2 (germline): SGHTA, FQGNSA. The CDR3 consists of 14 residues. The CDR3: CASSLAQTRSEQFF. CDR3 DNA: TGTGCCAGCAGCTTAGCGCAAACTAGATCTGAGCAGTTCTTC.

In this sample, this clonotype turned up a few times. This chain connects TRBV7-2 to TRBJ2-1; possibly TRBD2 for D (6 bases). The CDR3 sequence is 16 residues long. Germline V lookup: CDR1 SGHTA, CDR2 FQGNSA. The V and J ends lost 3 bases and 5 bases respectively, with 17 bases between them. The CDR3 nucleotides are TGTGCCAGCAGCTTCCGGACTACCTCGTATAACAATGAGCAGTTCTTC. The encoded protein is CASSFRTTSYNNEQFF.

This clonotype has a handful of counts. The chain joins TRBV7-2 to TRBJ2-1; the D gene is possibly TRBD2 (6 bases). V lost 3 bases to trimming and J lost 0 bases, with 12 bases between them. Per germline, CDR1 SGHTA and CDR2 FQGNSA. This CDR3 has 16 residues. The CDR3 DNA sequence: TGTGCCAGCAGCTTGGCGGGGAGTGGCTCCTACAATGAGCAGTTCTTC. It codes for CASSLAGSGSYNEQFF.

This clonotype was counted between two and nine times. V and J are TRBV7-2 and TRBJ1-1; D perhaps matches TRBD1 (5 bases). The CDR3 has 17 residues. CDR1 and CDR2 from the germline V gene are SGHTA and FQGNSA. Trimming cost V 5 bases and J 4 bases, with 23 bases left between them. The CDR3 loop is CASSPRGREKKGTEAFF. DNA for the CDR3: TGTGCCAGCAGCCCCCGTGGCAGGGAAAAAAAGGGCACTGAAGCTTTCTTT. The full variable domain, rest sourced from reference TRBV7-2 and TRBJ1-1, is GAGVSQSPSNKVTEKGKDVELRCDPISGHTALYWYRQSLGQGLEFLIYFQGNSAPDKSGLPSDRFSAERTGGSVSTLTIQRTQQEDSAVYLCASSPRGREKKGTEAFFGQGTRLTVV.

In this sample, this clonotype turned up a few times. This chain connects TRBV6-1 to TRBJ1-2; the D is unclear. The V end was cut by 8 bases, the J end by 4 bases, with 8 bases between. The CDR3 has 11 amino acids. In germline, CDR1 is MNHNS, CDR2 SASEGT. CDR3 in DNA: TGTGCCAGCTGGCGGGGCTATGGCTACACCTTC. This translates into CASWRGYGYTF.

V is TRBV6-5 and J is TRBJ1-2; 7 bases line up with TRBD1. CDR3 length equals 12 residues. Germline-derived CDR1 and CDR2 are MNHEY and SVGAGI. V trimming: 11 bases; J trimming: 9 bases; junction bases outside the gene matches: 12. Here the CDR3 reads CAGRDRRGSYTF. For the CDR3, the DNA is TGTGCCGGAAGGGACAGACGGGGGAGCTACACCTTC.

The gene calls are TRBV5-1 and TRBJ2-7; the D is unclear. Germline V gene sequence: CDR1 SGHRS, CDR2 YFSETQ. The CDR3 runs to 13 residues. V lost 4 bases and J 3 bases, leaving 11 bases between the germline ends. The CDR3 here is CASSPIDLYEQYF. In nucleotides, the CDR3 is TGCGCCAGCAGCCCGATAGATCTCTACGAGCAGTACTTC.

This clonotype was recorded a few times. The rearrangement joins TRBV7-9 to TRBJ1-1; maybe TRBD1 (5 bases). The CDR3 is made up of 11 amino acids. The germline V and J ends were trimmed by 7 bases and 5 bases, with 8 bases remaining between them. CDR1 is SEHNR, CDR2 FQNEAQ, per germline (reference sequence). Written as DNA, the CDR3 is TGTGCCAGCAAGGGGATAACTGAAGCTTTCTTT. This translates into CASKGITEAFF.

This chain uses TRBV6-1 with TRBJ1-5, with 8 bases lining up with TRBD1. Per the germline V gene, CDR1 is MNHNS and CDR2 is SASEGT. J lost 4 bases, V lost 6 bases, and 8 bases had no gene match. This CDR3 has 15 residues. CDR3 sequence reads: CASRNGQGLNQPQHF. DNA of the CDR3: TGTGCCAGCAGGAATGGACAGGGACTAAATCAGCCCCAGCATTTT.

This clonotype has a count of ten or more. The genes are TRBV7-6 and TRBJ2-3; D possibly matches TRBD1 or TRBD2 (5 bases each). From germline, CDR1 is SGHVS and CDR2 FNYEAQ. Deletions cut 1 base from V and 4 bases from J, with 12 bases between. The CDR3 totals 15 residues. This CDR3 reads CASSLGLGVADTQYF. The CDR3 coding sequence is TGTGCCAGCAGCTTAGGTCTGGGGGTGGCAGATACGCAGTATTTT.

The chain joins TRBV28 to TRBJ1-5; no definite D call. Trimming took 5 bases from V and 6 from J, leaving 14 bases between them. This CDR3 is 14 amino acids long. CDR1 and CDR2 (germline): MDHEN, SYDVKM. CDR3 in DNA: TGTGCCAGCAGTCTCCCCCAGGAGCCTCAGCCCCAGCATTTT. Protein: CASSLPQEPQPQHF.

This clonotype was seen repeatedly, ten times or more. The rearrangement links TRBV5-1 to TRBJ2-1; no definite D call. Germline V gives CDR1 SGHRS, CDR2 YFSETQ. The V end lost 0 bases, the J end lost 9 bases, and 7 bases lay between the germline ends. The CDR3 has 12 amino acids. This CDR3 reads CASSLVMGEQFF. The CDR3 DNA reads as TGCGCCAGCAGCTTGGTGATGGGTGAGCAGTTCTTC. Looking up the rest from reference TRBV5-1 and TRBJ2-1 gives the full variable domain: KAGVTQTPRYLIKTRGQQVTLSCSPISGHRSVSWYQQTPGQGLQFLFEYFSETQRNKGNFPGRFSGRQFSNSRSEMNVSTLELGDSALYLCASSLVMGEQFFGPGTRLTVL.

The chain links TRBV7-9 to TRBJ1-1; D gene unclear. The CDR3 spans 16 residues. In germline, CDR1 is SEHNR, CDR2 FQNEAQ (reference sequence). Trimming pared 4 bases from V and 5 bases from J, leaving 20 bases between. In DNA form, the CDR3 reads TGTGCCAGCAGCTCCCGGGCCCCCGTCACTACAACTGAAGCTTTCTTT. This translates into CASSSRAPVTTTEAFF.

The V gene is TRBV5-1, the J gene TRBJ2-3; 8 nucleotides align to TRBD1. The CDR3 loop spans 15 amino acids. The V segment lost 4 bases and the J segment 1 base; nucleotides outside the gene matches: 5. The germline gives CDR1 SGHRS, CDR2 YFSETQ. CDR3 coding DNA: TGCGCCAGCAGCACGCCGGGACAGGGCACAGATACGCAGTATTTT. Amino acid sequence: CASSTPGQGTDTQYF.

This clonotype showed up just a few times. The chain has TRBV18 and TRBJ2-5; either TRBD1 or TRBD2 may supply D (5 bases each). Germline values: CDR1 KGHSH, CDR2 LQKENI. Trimming shortened V by 2 bases and J by 1 base, and 14 bases separated the two germline ends. The CDR3 length is 16 residues. CDR3 residues: CASSPRGTVRQETQYF. The CDR3, as DNA: TGTGCCAGCTCACCAAGAGGGACGGTCCGCCAAGAGACCCAGTACTTC.

This chain connects TRBV21-1 to TRBJ2-7; the table's D gene call, TRBD1, was not cross checked with the DNA. TRBV21-1 is given as a pseudogene. This CDR3 is built from 11 residues. CDR3 in DNA: TGTGCCAGCGCCGGGCACTACGAGCAGTACGTC. It encodes CASAGHYEQYV.

The chain is built from TRBV10-3 and TRBJ2-1, with D perhaps being TRBD1 or TRBD2 (5 bases each). Between the trimmed V and J ends, which lost 0 bases and 8 bases, there was a span of 11 bases. The CDR3 runs 14 residues. The V gene's germline CDR1 is ENHRY and CDR2 SYGVKD. The CDR3 reads CAISESRDGYEQFF. The CDR3 coding sequence is TGTGCCATCAGTGAGTCGAGGGACGGATATGAGCAGTTCTTC.

This clonotype turned up a few times. V is TRBV7-6 and J is TRBJ2-5; D may be TRBD1 or TRBD2 (5 bases each). The CDR3 extends over 14 amino acids. Germline lookup yields CDR1 SGHVS and CDR2 FNYEAQ. Trimming stripped 4 bases from V and 4 bases from J, with 13 bases between. This CDR3 reads CASSSGPQPETQYF. CDR3 DNA: TGTGCCAGCAGCTCGGGACCGCAGCCAGAGACCCAGTACTTC.

For the CDR3, the DNA is TGCAGTGCTCTTCGGGGCACAGATACGCAGTATTTT. Protein sequence: CSALRGTDTQYF. The chain combines TRBV20-1 with TRBJ2-3; no firm D call. CDR3 length equals 12 residues. The germline CDR1 and CDR2 sequences are DFQATT and SNEGSKA (reference sequence). Deletions cut 5 bases from V and 1 base from J, with 7 bases between.

V and J are TRBV9 and TRBJ2-1; TRBD1 agrees at 10 bases. Germline V CDR1 and CDR2: SGDLS, YYNGEE. J was trimmed by 10 bases and V by 2 bases; bases with no gene match: 9. The CDR3 runs to 15 residues. The CDR3 bases are TGTGCCAGCAGCGTCCGGGACAGGGGAGTACCCGAGCAGTTCTTC. It encodes CASSVRDRGVPEQFF.

This clonotype was seen more than once but under ten times. V usage is TRBV4-1 and J usage is TRBJ2-1; D is tentatively TRBD1 or TRBD2 (5 bases each). V was clipped by 1 base and J by 9 bases, with 19 bases between them. Germline-derived CDR1 and CDR2 are MGHRA and YSYEKL. The CDR3 runs 16 residues. The CDR3, as DNA: TGCGCCAGCAGCCAAGGTAGGGCAGGGAGTGTAGTTGAGCAGTTCTTC. It specifies CASSQGRAGSVVEQFF.

The sample holds a few counts of this clonotype. The chain couples TRBV6-5 to TRBJ1-1; D is unclear. The germline V gene has CDR1 MNHEY and CDR2 SVGAGI. The CDR3 runs 13 residues. V gave up 2 bases and J gave up 1 base, with 5 bases separating them. The CDR3 region is CASSYRRNTEAFF. CDR3 bases: TGTGCCAGCAGTTACCGAAGGAACACTGAAGCTTTCTTT.

CDR3 residues: CSVGEGTYYQPQHF. For the CDR3, the DNA is TGCAGCGTTGGCGAGGGGACCTACTATCAGCCCCAGCATTTT. The chain couples TRBV29-1 to TRBJ1-5; tentatively, D is TRBD1 (5 bases). Germline V gives CDR1 SQVTM, CDR2 ANQGSEA. The CDR3 covers 14 residues. V was shortened by 4 bases and J by 5 bases, with 15 bases between the two germline ends.

This clonotype was detected only a few times. The rearrangement uses TRBV7-7 and TRBJ2-5; 7 bases are shared with TRBD1. The CDR3 spans 13 residues. V shed 5 bases and J 5 bases; nucleotides not matched to a gene: 5. CDR1 SSHAT and CDR2 FNYEAQ come from the germline V gene (reference sequence). The CDR3 region has the DNA TGTGCCAGCAGCACAGGGGTAGAGGAGACCCAGTACTTC. Translation gives CASSTGVEETQYF.

CDR3 sequence reads: CASSVGQGQDGYTF. The CDR3, as DNA: TGCGCCAGCAGCGTTGGACAGGGTCAAGATGGCTACACCTTC. The rearrangement joins TRBV5-1 to TRBJ1-2; the match to TRBD1 covers 8 bases. This CDR3 has 14 amino acids. Per the germline V gene, CDR1 is SGHRS and CDR2 is YFSETQ. Trimming took 4 bases from V and 6 from J; bases not matched to a gene: 8. The full variable domain, rest sourced from reference TRBV5-1 and TRBJ1-2, is KAGVTQTPRYLIKTRGQQVTLSCSPISGHRSVSWYQQTPGQGLQFLFEYFSETQRNKGNFPGRFSGRQFSNSRSEMNVSTLELGDSALYLCASSVGQGQDGYTFGSGTRLTVV.

Many counts were recorded for this clonotype. The chain combines TRBV12-3 or TRBV12-4 with TRBJ2-2; no reliable D call. The CDR3 spans 15 residues. Trimming pared 2 bases from V and 3 bases from J, leaving 10 bases between. The DNA for the CDR3 is TGTGCCAGCAGTTTAAGGTCCGGGTACACCGGGGAGCTGTTTTTT. Residues: CASSLRSGYTGELFF.